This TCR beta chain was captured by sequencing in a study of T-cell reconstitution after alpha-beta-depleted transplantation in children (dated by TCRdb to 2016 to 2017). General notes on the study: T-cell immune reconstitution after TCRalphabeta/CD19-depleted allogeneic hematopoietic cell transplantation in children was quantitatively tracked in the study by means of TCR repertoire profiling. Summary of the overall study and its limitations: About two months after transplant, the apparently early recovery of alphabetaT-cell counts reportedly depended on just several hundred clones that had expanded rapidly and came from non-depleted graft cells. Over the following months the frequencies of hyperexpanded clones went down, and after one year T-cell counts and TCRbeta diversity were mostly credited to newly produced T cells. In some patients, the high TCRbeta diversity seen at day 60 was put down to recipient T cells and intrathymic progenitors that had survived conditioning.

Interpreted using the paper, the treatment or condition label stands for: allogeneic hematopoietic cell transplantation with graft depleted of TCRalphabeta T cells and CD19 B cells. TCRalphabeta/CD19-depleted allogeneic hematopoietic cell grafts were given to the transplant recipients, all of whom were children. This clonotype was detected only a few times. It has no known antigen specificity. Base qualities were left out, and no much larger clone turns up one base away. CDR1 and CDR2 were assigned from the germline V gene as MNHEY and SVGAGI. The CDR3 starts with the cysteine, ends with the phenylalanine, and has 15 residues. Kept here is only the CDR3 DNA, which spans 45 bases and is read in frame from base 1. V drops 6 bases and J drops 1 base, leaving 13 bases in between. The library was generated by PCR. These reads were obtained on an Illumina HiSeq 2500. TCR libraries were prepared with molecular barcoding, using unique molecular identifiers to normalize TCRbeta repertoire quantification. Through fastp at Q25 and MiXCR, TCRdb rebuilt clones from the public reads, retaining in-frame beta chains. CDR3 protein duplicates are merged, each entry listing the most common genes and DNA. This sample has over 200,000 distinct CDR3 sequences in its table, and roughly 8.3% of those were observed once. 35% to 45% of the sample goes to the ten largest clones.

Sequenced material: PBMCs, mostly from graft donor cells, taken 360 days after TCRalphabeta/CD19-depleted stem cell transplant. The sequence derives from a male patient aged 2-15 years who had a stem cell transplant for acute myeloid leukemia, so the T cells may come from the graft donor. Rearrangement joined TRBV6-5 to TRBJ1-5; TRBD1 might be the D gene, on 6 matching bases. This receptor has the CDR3 CASRGGQLSNQPQHF. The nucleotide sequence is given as TGTGCCAGCAGGGGGGGGCAGTTGAGCAATCAGCCCCAGCATTTT.